Listed here are 32 T cell receptor beta chains from one sample, sequenced in a study of T-cell reconstitution after alpha-beta-depleted transplantation in children. Preparation of the TCRbeta library was carried out with unique molecular identifiers. TCRdb processed the PCR reads anew with MiXCR; each CDR3 protein has one entry. The data contain about 580,000 distinct CDR3 sequences, 20% to 25% of them singletons. This sample comprised PBMCs, mostly from graft donor cells, obtained 360 days after TCRalphabeta/CD19-depleted stem cell transplant. These receptor sequences come from a boy under two years old who had a stem cell transplant for acute myeloid leukemia, so the T cells may come from the graft donor.

This clonotype was counted a few times. J is TRBJ2-1 and V is TRBV5-1, with TRBD2 as a possible D gene (6 bases). This CDR3 has 17 residues. Between the trimmed V and J ends, which lost 3 bases and 1 base, there was a span of 17 bases. Germline V gene data show CDR1 as SGHRS and CDR2 as YFSETQ. As DNA, the CDR3 is TGCGCCAGCAGCTCGGAGGTGGGACTTCCATCCTACAATGAGCAGTTCTTC. Translated, it gives CASSSEVGLPSYNEQFF.

This clonotype was counted only a few times. A much larger clone is a single base away; this may be a read error. The V call is TRBV2, the J call TRBJ2-3; D gene unclear. In germline, CDR1 is SNHLY, CDR2 FYNNEI. The CDR3 covers 11 residues. Trimming removed 6 bases at V and 6 bases at J, with 7 bases between. The CDR3 reads CASRARDTQYF. CDR3 in DNA: TGTGCCAGCAGGGCCCGGGATACGCAGTATTTT.

This clonotype was found many times. This sequence joins TRBV6-5 and TRBJ2-1, with 13 bases matching TRBD2. Germline V gene data show CDR1 as MNHEY and CDR2 as SVGAGI. V shed 2 bases, J shed 4 bases, and the junction held 2 bases outside the gene matches. The CDR3 is made up of 16 amino acids. The CDR3 protein is CASSYPGLAGYNEQFF. CDR3 nucleotide sequence: TGTGCCAGCAGTTACCCGGGACTAGCGGGGTACAATGAGCAGTTCTTC.

This clonotype was seen at least ten times. V and J are TRBV20-1 and TRBJ2-5; maybe TRBD1 (5 bases). CDR1 and CDR2 (germline): DFQATT, SNEGSKA (reference sequence). Trimming pared 3 bases from V and 4 bases from J, leaving 12 bases between. This CDR3 region has 13 residues. The CDR3 is CSASRTGGETQYF. The CDR3 DNA reads as TGCAGTGCTAGTCGTACAGGCGGAGAGACCCAGTACTTC.

Ten or more counts support this clonotype. The chain recombines TRBV20-1 with TRBJ2-5, with 9 nucleotides matching TRBD2. In germline, CDR1 is DFQATT, CDR2 SNEGSKA (reference sequence). V shed 5 bases, J shed 5 bases, and the junction held 3 bases outside the gene matches. The CDR3 extends over 12 amino acids. The CDR3 DNA is TGCAGTGCTCAGACTAGCGGCGAGACCCAGTACTTC. Encoded protein: CSAQTSGETQYF.

This clonotype appeared many times. The chain recombines TRBV6-1 with TRBJ1-1; D is undetermined. CDR1 MNHNS and CDR2 SASEGT come from the germline V gene. This CDR3 comprises 13 residues. CDR3 nucleotides: TGTGCTAGCTGGAACAGCTTGAACACTGAAGCTTTCTTT. It codes for CASWNSLNTEAFF.

The J gene is TRBJ2-1, the V gene TRBV20-1; D unresolved. Germline CDR1 DFQATT, CDR2 SNEGSKA (reference sequence). The CDR3 length is 10 residues. The V end lost 6 bases, the J end lost 8 bases, and 8 bases lay between the germline ends. CDR3 sequence (DNA): TGCAGTGCCCCTAAGTATGAGCAGTTCTTC. This gives the protein CSAPKYEQFF.

This clonotype was observed at least ten times. The rearrangement joins TRBV3-1 to TRBJ2-7, with D perhaps matching TRBD2 (6 bases). V was cut by 4 bases and J by 0 bases, with 10 bases left in between. In germline, CDR1 is LGHDT, CDR2 YNNKEL (reference sequence). CDR3 length: 14 amino acids. The CDR3 loop is CASSRTNLSYEQYV. The CDR3 DNA follows: TGTGCCAGCAGCCGGACTAACCTCTCCTACGAGCAGTACGTC.

This clonotype has just a few counts. V is TRBV5-1 and J is TRBJ2-2, with 11 bases matching TRBD2. J lost 6 bases, V lost 0 bases, and 4 bases had no gene match. CDR3 length: 16 residues. The V gene's germline CDR1 is SGHRS and CDR2 YFSETQ. The CDR3 reads CASSLDSGGASGELFF. CDR3 sequence (DNA): TGCGCCAGCAGCTTGGATAGCGGGGGGGCTTCCGGGGAGCTGTTTTTT. The full variable domain, rest sourced from reference TRBV5-1 and TRBJ2-2, is KAGVTQTPRYLIKTRGQQVTLSCSPISGHRSVSWYQQTPGQGLQFLFEYFSETQRNKGNFPGRFSGRQFSNSRSEMNVSTLELGDSALYLCASSLDSGGASGELFFGEGSRLTVL.

At least ten counts were recorded for this clonotype. The rearrangement uses TRBV5-1 and TRBJ1-6; TRBD1 is a possible D gene (5 bases). Germline V gives CDR1 SGHRS, CDR2 YFSETQ. V was shortened by 3 bases and J by 7 bases, with 17 bases between the two germline ends. The CDR3 length is 16 residues. The DNA for the CDR3 is TGCGCCAGCAGCTCGGGCCGACAGAAGAACAATTCACCCCTCCACTTT. Amino acids: CASSSGRQKNNSPLHF. Looking up the rest from reference TRBV5-1 and TRBJ1-6 gives the full variable domain: KAGVTQTPRYLIKTRGQQVTLSCSPISGHRSVSWYQQTPGQGLQFLFEYFSETQRNKGNFPGRFSGRQFSNSRSEMNVSTLELGDSALYLCASSSGRQKNNSPLHFGNGTRLTVT.

This clonotype was picked up a small number of times. The chain couples TRBV5-1 to TRBJ2-1; TRBD1 aligns across 12 bases. The CDR3 contains 19 residues. Germline loops: CDR1 SGHRS, CDR2 YFSETQ. V was pared by 0 bases and J by 4 bases, with 11 bases of the junction left unmatched. This chain's CDR3 is CASSLGPGTGGPLYNEQFF. CDR3 bases: TGCGCCAGCAGCTTGGGTCCAGGGACAGGGGGCCCTCTTTACAATGAGCAGTTCTTC.

This rearrangement joins TRBV20-1 to TRBJ2-7; D might be TRBD2 (6 bases). The germline V gene has CDR1 DFQATT and CDR2 SNEGSKA (reference sequence). CDR3 size: 12 residues. V lost 0 bases and J lost 6, with 9 bases in between. CDR3 amino acids: CSARDPGVEQYV. Here the CDR3 DNA reads TGCAGTGCTAGAGATCCGGGGGTCGAGCAGTACGTC.

V is TRBV12-3 or TRBV12-4 and J is TRBJ1-3; no clear D. The V and J ends lost 7 bases and 0 bases respectively, with 10 bases between them. The CDR3 loop spans 14 amino acids. CDR3 loop: CASTWTGSGNTIYF. The CDR3 nucleotides are TGTGCCAGCACCTGGACGGGCTCTGGAAACACCATATATTTT.

This rearrangement joins TRBV15 to TRBJ1-2; the match to TRBD1 covers 7 bases. V was pared by 4 bases and J by 6 bases, with 5 bases of the junction left unmatched. From germline, CDR1 is LNHNV and CDR2 YYDKDF (reference sequence). The CDR3 totals 13 residues. In nucleotides, the CDR3 is TGTGCCACCAGCAACGACAGGGTTAATGGCTACACCTTC. Translated, it gives CATSNDRVNGYTF.

This clonotype was seen repeatedly, ten times or more. The V call is TRBV12-3 or TRBV12-4, the J call TRBJ1-2, with D tentatively TRBD1 (6 bases). The ends were cut back, 2 bases at V and 5 bases at J, with 12 bases in the middle. This CDR3 region has 14 residues. The CDR3 reads CASSLPTGIYGYTF. CDR3 DNA: TGTGCCAGCAGTTTACCCACAGGGATATATGGCTACACCTTC.

This clonotype was seen a few times. The chain recombines TRBV12-5 with TRBJ2-1; the match to TRBD1 covers 7 bases. The CDR3 has 13 amino acids. Germline CDR1 LGHNT, CDR2 FRNRAP. V dropped 4 bases and J dropped 5; count of bases not matched to a gene: 2. The CDR3 loop is CASGWGTDNEQFF. The CDR3 DNA reads TGTGCTAGTGGTTGGGGGACAGACAATGAGCAGTTCTTC.

This chain uses TRBV29-1 with TRBJ2-1; D might be TRBD2 (5 bases). V was cut by 8 bases and J by 8 bases, with 13 bases left in between. The CDR3 contains 11 residues. Germline V lookup: CDR1 SQVTM, CDR2 ANQGSEA. CDR3 nucleotide sequence: TGCAGCACTTATGGACTTGATGAGCAGTTCTTC. This translates into CSTYGLDEQFF.

The rearrangement joins TRBV12-3 or TRBV12-4 to TRBJ2-1, with D perhaps assigned TRBD1 or TRBD2 (5 bases each). The V gene lost 7 bases and the J gene lost 7 bases, with 17 bases spanning the gap. This CDR3 contains 14 residues. In DNA form, the CDR3 reads TGTGCCAGCACCACAAGGGGACCATGGAATGAGCAGTTCTTC. Translation: CASTTRGPWNEQFF.

J is TRBJ2-7 and V is TRBV6-5; D is possibly TRBD2 (6 bases). Germline V gene sequence: CDR1 MNHEY, CDR2 SVGAGI. This CDR3 is built from 14 residues. The V end lost 1 base, the J end lost 6 bases, and 13 bases lay between the germline ends. The CDR3 bases are TGTGCCAGCAGTTACTGGGTTGACGGGGGCGAGCAGTACTTC. Amino acid sequence: CASSYWVDGGEQYF.

CDR3 protein: CSAGGTAATNEKLFF. CDR3 nucleotides: TGCAGTGCGGGCGGGACAGCTGCAACTAATGAAAAACTGTTTTTT. The chain uses TRBV20-1 and TRBJ1-4, with TRBD1 identical over 7 bases. Trimming took 6 bases from V and 0 from J; bases not matched to a gene: 7. The CDR3 contains 15 residues. The germline CDR1 and CDR2 sequences are DFQATT and SNEGSKA (reference sequence).

In the case of this clonotype: It may be a read error: a sequence one base away is much more abundant. This chain joins TRBV20-1 and TRBJ2-7; tentative D call: TRBD1 (5 bases). The germline CDR1 and CDR2 sequences are DFQATT and SNEGSKA (reference sequence). V was shortened by 6 bases and J by 6 bases, with 21 bases between the two germline ends. This CDR3 region has 14 residues. In DNA, the CDR3 is TGCAGTGCCACGACATCAAGGGGAAATAGCGAGCAGTACTTC. It codes for CSATTSRGNSEQYF.

This chain joins TRBV20-1 and TRBJ2-5; TRBD1 matches 8 bases. CDR1 and CDR2 from the germline V gene are DFQATT and SNEGSKA (reference sequence). This CDR3 comprises 13 residues. V lost 2 bases and J lost 2; bases outside the gene matches: 1. The CDR3 loop is CSARHRGQETQYF. The DNA of the CDR3 is TGCAGTGCTAGACACAGGGGGCAAGAGACCCAGTACTTC.

This clonotype was observed a few times. The chain links TRBV7-2 to TRBJ1-5, with 7 bases that match TRBD1. Germline V gene lookup returns CDR1 SGHTA and CDR2 FQGNSA. This CDR3 has 18 residues. V dropped 0 bases and J dropped 2; count of bases not matched to a gene: 10. This CDR3 is CASSLAGSRGAGNQPQHF. CDR3 nucleotides: TGTGCCAGCAGCTTAGCGGGGAGCAGGGGGGCAGGCAATCAGCCCCAGCATTTT.

This rearrangement joins TRBV12-3 or TRBV12-4 to TRBJ2-5; D may match TRBD1 or TRBD2 (5 bases each). V lost 3 bases, J lost 2 bases, and 13 bases lay in between. The CDR3 loop spans 15 amino acids. CDR3 in amino acids: CASSLGTNGQETQYF. In DNA form, the CDR3 reads TGTGCCAGCAGTTTGGGGACCAACGGGCAAGAGACCCAGTACTTC.

The chain couples TRBV20-1 to TRBJ2-1; a possible D gene is TRBD2 (7 bases). Trimming cost V 0 bases and J 6 bases, with 15 bases left between them. Germline V lookup: CDR1 DFQATT, CDR2 SNEGSKA (reference sequence). This CDR3 contains 15 residues. The CDR3 is CSARERRGGINEQFF. CDR3 DNA sequence: TGCAGTGCTAGAGAAAGGAGGGGGGGCATCAATGAGCAGTTCTTC.

The rearrangement joins TRBV20-1 to TRBJ2-3, with D maybe TRBD2 (6 bases). The CDR3 extends over 13 amino acids. From germline, CDR1 is DFQATT and CDR2 SNEGSKA (reference sequence). Trimming left V 6 bases short and J 2 bases short, with 12 bases between. CDR3 sequence: CSATGLFTDTQYF. The DNA for the CDR3 is TGCAGTGCAACGGGACTGTTCACAGATACGCAGTATTTT.

This clonotype came up many times. The rearrangement joins TRBV6-5 to TRBJ2-1; 10 bases are shared with TRBD2. In germline, CDR1 is MNHEY, CDR2 SVGAGI. The CDR3 totals 16 residues. V was clipped by 2 bases and J by 5 bases; unmatched bases: 6. CDR3 region: CASSYPRTSGDNEQFF. As DNA, the CDR3 is TGTGCCAGCAGTTACCCACGGACTAGCGGAGACAATGAGCAGTTCTTC.

The chain employs TRBV7-9 and TRBJ2-7; D is possibly TRBD1 (5 bases). V shed 4 bases and J shed 2 bases, with 12 bases lying between them. CDR1 is SEHNR and CDR2 is FQNEAQ in the germline V gene (reference sequence). This CDR3 spans 14 amino acids. CDR3 nucleotides: TGTGCCAGCAGCTCCCCGACAGTCCCCTACGAGCAGTACTTC. Protein product: CASSSPTVPYEQYF.

This clonotype was detected only a few times. J is TRBJ2-1 and V is TRBV29-1, with D perhaps TRBD1 or TRBD2 (5 bases each). Germline-derived CDR1 and CDR2 are SQVTM and ANQGSEA. The CDR3 totals 14 residues. V dropped 7 bases and J dropped 7 bases, with 20 bases sitting between them. CDR3 nucleotides: TGCAGCGCGCGTCCGTGGGTGGGGGTGAATGAGCAGTTCTTC. It yields the protein CSARPWVGVNEQFF.

This clonotype occurred once. This may be a read error, as it is one base from a much larger clone. The genes are TRBV23-1 and TRBJ2-7, with D maybe TRBD1 (5 bases). TRBV23-1 is an ORF, and what it does is uncertain. This CDR3 is built from 11 residues. V was clipped by 10 bases and J by 6 bases, with 13 bases between them. The CDR3 DNA reads TGCGCCACCAGGGTATTCTGCGAGCAGTACTTC. This translates into CATRVFCEQYF.

This clonotype showed up just a few times. The chain is built from TRBV29-1 and TRBJ2-1; 7 bases are a match to TRBD2. The V gene end was trimmed by 4 bases and the J gene end by 7 bases; junction bases not matched to a gene: 7. The CDR3 sequence is 13 residues long. Germline-derived CDR1 and CDR2 are SQVTM and ANQGSEA. The CDR3 coding sequence is TGCAGCGTTGTGTGGGGGGGTAGGAATGAGCAGTTCTTC. Residues: CSVVWGGRNEQFF.

The V gene is TRBV4-1, the J gene TRBJ1-5; D unclear. CDR1 is MGHRA, CDR2 YSYEKL, per germline. The CDR3 consists of 15 residues. Trimming took off 1 base at V and 0 bases at J, with 7 bases between the two ends. For the CDR3, the DNA is TGCGCCAGCAGCCAAGGTTCCTATAGCAATCAGCCCCAGCATTTT. Residues: CASSQGSYSNQPQHF.